This record concerns one T cell receptor (beta chain) sequence. Its antigen is undetermined. TCRdb processed the RT-PCR reads anew with MiXCR; each CDR3 protein has one entry. The data contain about 180,000 distinct CDR3 sequences, about 10% of them singletons. The data derive from a study of response to subunit inactivated influenza vaccine. Study findings and constraints: New T cells are recruited in small numbers by each seasonal influenza vaccination, according to the authors' suggestion.

CDR3 length: 14 amino acids. Looked up from germline, CDR1 is SGHKS and CDR2 is YYEKEE (reference sequence). Trimming stripped 3 bases from V and 0 bases from J, with 9 bases between. The source was non-naive T cells sorted from PBMCs, collected on the day of vaccination. The sequence was obtained from a man aged 50-59 years who received an inactivated influenza vaccine. This rearrangement joins TRBV5-5 to TRBJ1-2; D is ambiguous. Here the CDR3 reads CASSWGDANYGYTF. CDR3 coding DNA: TGTGCCAGCAGCTGGGGAGATGCTAACTATGGCTACACCTTC.